The entry below describes one TCR beta chain. Its antigen is not identified. Other nucleotide sequences in the sample specify the same CDR3. PBMCs that had been cryopreserved were the source of about 2 micrograms of genomic DNA for TCR beta libraries. These data originate in a study of cytotoxic CD8 clonotypes in ibrutinib-treated CLL. Study-wide context: Partial responses numbered some 24 and complete responses 2; after a median approximately 70 months, roughly 14 stayed remitted and 12 progressed.

Regarding the study as a whole: Clonotypes that were public were uncommon, and they contracted or stayed stable on treatment. In comparison with age-matched healthy donors, baseline clonality was higher and tracked circulating CD8+ T-cell counts.

CDR1 and CDR2 from the germline V gene are SEHNR and FQNEAQ (reference sequence). This CDR3 is 12 amino acids long. Trimming pared 2 bases from V and 0 bases from J, leaving 1 base between. Sequencing used immunoSEQ multiplex PCR; TCRdb keeps in-frame clones, though not all of them. This table has around 310,000 clones, almost 80% appearing once. The specimen was PBMCs, collected before ibrutinib treatment. The clonotype comes from a human donor with chronic lymphocytic leukemia. The chain has TRBV7-9 and TRBJ2-5; D gene ambiguous. The CDR3 sequence: CASSLYQETQYF. CDR3 nucleotides: TGTGCCAGCAGCTTATACCAAGAGACCCAGTACTTC.